These 20 T cell receptor beta chains originate from one sample sequenced in a study of PD-L1 blockade in urothelial cancer. Measured with immunoSEQ multiplex PCR; TCRdb has only the in-frame clones, and not every one. The sample consists of 20,000 to 30,000 clones, around 88% of them appearing once. The source was PBMCs, collected around atezolizumab (anti-PD-L1) treatment. The source of these receptors is a man aged 50 to 60 with urothelial cancer.

This chain joins TRBV9 and TRBJ1-1, with TRBD1 as a possible D gene (5 bases). V lost 0 bases and J lost 8, with 14 bases in between. The germline gives CDR1 SGDLS, CDR2 YYNGEE. CDR3 size: 14 residues. The CDR3 DNA sequence: TGTGCCAGCAGCGTAGGGGGCACTCAAATAGAAGCTTTCTTT. The encoded protein is CASSVGGTQIEAFF. Combining the CDR3 with reference TRBV9 and TRBJ1-1 gives the whole variable domain DSGVTQTPKHLITATGQRVTLRCSPRSGDLSVYWYQQSLDQGLQFLIQYYNGEERAKGNILERFSAQQFPDLHSELNLSSLELGDSALYFCASSVGGTQIEAFFGQGTRLTVV.

This clone has only one observation. The CDR3 DNA reads TGTGCCAGCAGCCAAGTCGGGGAAACCTACGAGCAGTACTTC. It translates to CASSQVGETYEQYF. The genes are TRBV14 and TRBJ2-7; D is possibly TRBD2 (5 bases). The CDR3 covers 14 residues. Per the germline V gene, CDR1 is SGHDN and CDR2 is FVKESK. Trimming removed 1 base at V and 2 bases at J, with 9 bases between.

V usage is TRBV27 and J usage is TRBJ1-2; 8 nucleotides agree with TRBD1. The germline V gene encodes CDR1 MNHEY and CDR2 SMNVEV (reference sequence). Unmatched junction bases numbered 12, after V lost 4 bases and J lost 8 bases. The CDR3 length is 15 residues. CDR3 residues: CASSYRQGNVQGYTF. The CDR3 DNA sequence: TGTGCCAGCAGTTACAGACAGGGGAACGTGCAGGGCTACACCTTC.

The CDR3 DNA reads TGTGCCAGCAGCGCCTCCTCTCGTAGCACAGATACGCAGTATTTT. This translates into CASSASSRSTDTQYF. This chain links TRBV9 with TRBJ2-3, with D unclear. This CDR3 has 15 amino acids. Looked up from germline, CDR1 is SGDLS and CDR2 is YYNGEE. Deletions cut 3 bases from V and 0 bases from J, with 11 bases between. The full variable domain, its missing parts supplied by reference TRBV9 and TRBJ2-3, is DSGVTQTPKHLITATGQRVTLRCSPRSGDLSVYWYQQSLDQGLQFLIQYYNGEERAKGNILERFSAQQFPDLHSELNLSSLELGDSALYFCASSASSRSTDTQYFGPGTRLTVL.

This clone was seen more than once but under ten times. The junction differs from germline at one of its ends, possibly a read error. This rearrangement joins TRBV4-1 to TRBJ2-7; 10 nucleotides align to TRBD2. The CDR3 sequence is 15 residues long. Per the germline V gene, CDR1 is MGHRA and CDR2 is YSYEKL. The CDR3 is CASTQEASGSSEQYF. The CDR3 DNA follows: TGCGCCAGCACCCAAGAGGCTAGCGGGAGTTCAGAGCAGTACTTC.

The chain employs TRBV6-5 and TRBJ2-5; D remains unclear. The CDR3 runs to 11 residues. In germline, CDR1 is MNHEY, CDR2 SVGAGI. The V end was cut by 8 bases, the J end by 4 bases, with 8 bases between. DNA for the CDR3: TGTGCCAGCGGTACCAGAGAGACCCAGTACTTC. The encoded protein is CASGTRETQYF.

The table lists this clone with a count of one. The rearrangement links TRBV5-1 to TRBJ2-3; 13 bases map to TRBD2. CDR1 is SGHRS, CDR2 YFSETQ, per germline. Germline trimming cut 1 base from V and 5 bases from J; bases unmatched to any gene: 10. The CDR3 covers 18 residues. In nucleotides, the CDR3 is TGCGCCAGCAGCTTGACTAGCGGGGGGGGGACCCGGGGAGATACGCAGTATTTT. Amino acid sequence: CASSLTSGGGTRGDTQYF. Based on the CDR3 plus reference TRBV5-1 and TRBJ2-3, the full variable domain is KAGVTQTPRYLIKTRGQQVTLSCSPISGHRSVSWYQQTPGQGLQFLFEYFSETQRNKGNFPGRFSGRQFSNSRSEMNVSTLELGDSALYLCASSLTSGGGTRGDTQYFGPGTRLTVL.

This clone was picked up one time. V usage is TRBV5-1 and J usage is TRBJ2-2, with a possible D match to TRBD1 (5 bases). Trimming pared 4 bases from V and 0 bases from J, leaving 13 bases between. This CDR3 contains 16 residues. Germline V lookup: CDR1 SGHRS, CDR2 YFSETQ. The CDR3 DNA follows: TGCGCCAGCAGCCCCCGGACAAACGCGAACACCGGGGAGCTGTTTTTT. Residues: CASSPRTNANTGELFF.

The rearrangement uses TRBV7-2 and TRBJ2-5; TRBD2 agrees at 11 bases. CDR1 is SGHTA, CDR2 FQGNSA, per germline. V trimming: 7 bases; J trimming: 9 bases; junction bases outside the gene matches: 10. The length of the CDR3 is 14 residues. CDR3 sequence reads: CASKQLAGVQAQYF. For the CDR3, the DNA is TGTGCCAGCAAACAACTAGCGGGAGTACAGGCCCAGTACTTC.

This chain's CDR3 is CASSPRTDTQYF. The CDR3 bases are TGTGCCAGCAGCCCTCGCACAGATACGCAGTATTTT. J is TRBJ2-3 and V is TRBV9, with unresolved D. V was trimmed by 4 bases and J by 1 base, leaving 4 bases between them. CDR1 and CDR2 (germline): SGDLS, YYNGEE. The CDR3 runs 12 residues.

The rearrangement uses TRBV14 and TRBJ2-1, with 14 bases identical to TRBD2. This CDR3 region has 14 residues. The V gene's germline CDR1 is SGHDN and CDR2 FVKESK. V gave up 8 bases and J gave up 7 bases; unmatched junction bases: 4. The DNA of the CDR3 is TGTGCCAGCCAGGGACTAGCGGGAGAGAATGAGCAGTTCTTC. This sequence encodes CASQGLAGENEQFF.

The chain has TRBV21-1 and TRBJ1-5; TRBD1, the table's D call, lacks a check against the DNA. TRBV21-1 is deemed a pseudogene. The CDR3 runs to 12 residues. CDR3 nucleotides: TGTGCCAGAACATACCAGGTTCAGCCCCAGCATTTT. Its protein product is CARTYQVQPQHF.

This sequence joins TRBV9 and TRBJ2-3, with no clear D. CDR1 is SGDLS, CDR2 YYNGEE, per germline. The V end lost 3 bases, the J end lost 2 bases, and 4 bases lay between the germline ends. This CDR3 is built from 12 residues. Written as DNA, the CDR3 is TGTGCCAGCAGCGCCTCCACAGATACGCAGTATTTT. Residues: CASSASTDTQYF.

This clone has only a few counts. This chain links TRBV11-3 with TRBJ1-1, with D unclear. Germline values: CDR1 SGHNT, CDR2 YENEEA. This CDR3 is 13 amino acids long. The V gene lost 2 bases and the J gene lost 0 bases, with 4 bases spanning the gap. The CDR3 loop is CASSLSVNTEAFF. The CDR3 DNA sequence: TGTGCCAGCAGCTTATCGGTGAACACTGAAGCTTTCTTT.

J is TRBJ2-3 and V is TRBV2; TRBD1 matches 9 bases. Germline-derived CDR1 and CDR2 are SNHLY and FYNNEI. The CDR3 length is 14 residues. V dropped 6 bases and J dropped 4; count of bases not matched to a gene: 5. CDR3 residues: CASSRDRDADTQYF. The CDR3 region has the DNA TGTGCCAGCAGCCGGGACAGGGACGCAGATACGCAGTATTTT.

The table lists this clone with a count of one. The chain links TRBV7-9 to TRBJ2-2, with TRBD2 identical over 10 bases. In germline, CDR1 is SEHNR, CDR2 FQNEAQ (reference sequence). With V trimmed by 7 bases and J by 4 bases, 9 bases remained unmatched. This CDR3 contains 16 residues. The CDR3 loop reads CASMESGGASTGELFF. CDR3 DNA: TGTGCCAGCATGGAAAGCGGGGGGGCCTCCACCGGGGAGCTGTTTTTT.

This chain connects TRBV5-1 to TRBJ2-1, with 9 bases that match TRBD2. Germline CDR1 reads SGHRS; CDR2 reads YFSETQ. CDR3 length: 16 residues. The trim removed 3 bases at V and 8 bases at J, leaving 12 bases unmatched. The DNA of the CDR3 is TGCGCCAGCAGCTGGAGGGGCGGGGGGGCCCAATATGAGCAGTTCTTC. Translated, it gives CASSWRGGGAQYEQFF.

The CDR3 DNA reads TGTGCCAGTAGTATAATTCCCGACCGACTGGTGACGGATCGTAGTGAGCAGTTCTTC. Translation gives CASSIIPDRLVTDRSEQFF. The chain carries TRBV19 and TRBJ2-1; no reliable D call. This CDR3 has 19 amino acids. Trimming cost V 2 bases and J 9 bases, with 29 bases left between them. Germline CDR1 is LNHDA and CDR2 is SQIVND (reference sequence).

The rearrangement uses TRBV4-1 and TRBJ2-7; D gene uncertain. This CDR3 has 14 amino acids. The ends were cut back, 0 bases at V and 3 bases at J, with 9 bases in the middle. Germline V gene lookup returns CDR1 MGHRA and CDR2 YSYEKL. This chain's CDR3 is CASSQDSGYYEQYF. CDR3 sequence (DNA): TGCGCCAGCAGCCAAGACTCGGGTTACTACGAGCAGTACTTC.

The CDR3, as DNA: TGTGCCAGCAGTTACTACCGGGAAGACGAGCAGTACTTC. Its translation: CASSYYREDEQYF. V usage is TRBV6-5 and J usage is TRBJ2-7, with D possibly being TRBD2 (5 bases). Germline-derived CDR1 and CDR2 are MNHEY and SVGAGI. The CDR3 spans 13 residues. Between the trimmed V and J ends, which lost 1 base and 5 bases, there was a span of 9 bases.